The subject of this entry is one T cell receptor (beta chain). The entry originates in a study of T cell changes during pregnancy in multiple sclerosis. Some clones are missing from TCRdb's copy, which holds only in-frame ones; the method was immunoSEQ multiplex PCR. The table shows tens of thousands of clones, with about nine tenths occurring only once. There are 18 residues in the CDR3. CDR1 and CDR2 from the germline V gene are KGHSH and LQKENI. The J segment lost 0 bases and the V segment lost 5 bases, leaving 11 bases of the junction unmatched. The sequencing here drew on peripheral blood, taken in the third trimester of pregnancy. This TCR derives from a female donor in good health, enrolled as a control in a pregnancy study. The rearrangement links TRBV18 to TRBJ2-3; 10 nucleotides line up with TRBD2. CDR3: CASSNLAGAMFSTDTQYF. The DNA for the CDR3 is TGTGCCAGCTCAAACCTAGCGGGGGCCATGTTTAGCACAGATACGCAGTATTTT.